This T cell receptor (beta chain) was obtained from a study of cytomegalovirus exposure and HLA in healthy donors. PCR primers comprised 60 Vbeta and 13 Jbeta primers. Sequenced by immunoSEQ multiplex PCR; TCRdb stores in-frame clones only, minus some. This table holds some 150,000 clones, roughly 80% found once. On this clone: Its antigen is still unknown.

Findings and limits, study-wide: A later analysis found TCR association rates differed by HLA locus, highest for DRB1 and lowest for HLA-C. Rare TCR sequences dominated, though some public TCRs recurred in many donors.

Per the germline V gene, CDR1 is SGHRS and CDR2 is YFSETQ. Unmatched junction bases numbered 5, after V lost 3 bases and J lost 2 bases. There are 15 residues in the CDR3. This TCR was sampled from a woman aged 25-40 years in good health and CMV-seronegative. The material sequenced was PBMCs. The chain employs TRBV5-1 and TRBJ2-5; 9 nucleotides agree with TRBD2. The DNA of the CDR3 is TGCGCCAGCAGCTCTCTAGCGGGGTTTCAAGAGACCCAGTACTTC. It encodes CASSSLAGFQETQYF.